This T cell receptor beta chain was documented in a study of blood T cells in healthy people across ages. Study-wide findings and caveats: Diversity estimates from one million T cells were considered underestimates. Naive CD4+ cells and diversity were both higher in long-lived donors than in aged donors. Unknown CMV status may confound age-related changes in expanded clones.

Worth noting for this clonotype: No antigen is known for it.

V was cut by 2 bases and J by 3 bases, with 6 bases left in between. CDR3 length equals 13 residues. The germline gives CDR1 MNHEY, CDR2 SVGEGT. Sample-barcoded 5' priming and a J-beta primer mix drove a second PCR of about 7 to 12 cycles. MiXCR, applied by TCRdb to the 5' RACE reads, yields one record per CDR3 protein. The profile covers some 370,000 distinct CDR3 sequences, with roughly half appearing a single time and 45% to 65% taken by the ten largest. Per sample, no less than 5 micrograms of total RNA were extracted. Sequencing was performed on blood. V usage is TRBV6-2 or TRBV6-3 and J usage is TRBJ2-3; D is undetermined. This clonotype was sampled from a man aged 55 to 70 in good health. The CDR3 nucleotides are TGTGCCAGCAGTTACAGTGGGACAGATACGCAGTATTTT. The encoded protein is CASSYSGTDTQYF.